One T cell receptor beta chain is described in this entry. Its antigen is undetermined. These data originate in a study of cytomegalovirus exposure and HLA in healthy donors. Study-wide context: A subsequent analysis stated that the 100 to 150 validation repertoires were run on the same platform as the 600 to 750 first-cohort repertoires. Study-wide results and limits: The study designated 150 to 200 TCR beta chains cytomegalovirus-associated. TCR clusters originating in the first cohort tended to co-occur in the 120 validation repertoires, according to a later analysis.

Donors were drawn from the approximately 120-subject validation cohort, separate from the roughly 700-subject first cohort. Data came from immunoSEQ multiplex PCR; TCRdb stores just in-frame clones and leaves some out. The sample lists 250,000 to 350,000 clones, roughly 88% occurring once. The sequenced sample was PBMCs. This clonotype was obtained from a woman between 18 and 30 years old in good health and CMV-seronegative.

The CDR3 protein is CASSPRLAGTGETQYF. Written as DNA, the CDR3 is TGTGCCAGCTCACCAAGACTAGCGGGTACGGGAGAGACCCAGTACTTC. The chain is built from TRBV18 and TRBJ2-5, with 10 bases matching TRBD2. The CDR3 spans 16 residues. Germline CDR1 reads KGHSH; CDR2 reads LQKENI. V trimming: 2 bases; J trimming: 4 bases; junction bases outside the gene matches: 7.